This T cell receptor (beta chain) was identified in a study of shared clonotypes between healthy human individuals. This clone turned up a few times. Trimming stripped 3 bases from V and 4 bases from J, with 6 bases between. Germline V gene lookup returns CDR1 LNHDA and CDR2 SQIVND (reference sequence). The CDR3 consists of 12 residues. Using immunoSEQ multiplex PCR, the repertoire was profiled, and TCRdb retains in-frame clones only, with some absent. The sample contains around 510,000 clones, 95% to 96% of which appear only once. Sequenced sample: naive CD4+ T cells sorted from blood. Subset indicated: CD45RA+ positively selected. The clonotype comes from a woman between 25 and 40 years old in good health. The chain couples TRBV19 to TRBJ1-2; D is uncertain. This CDR3 reads CASSMWLYGYTF. CDR3 in DNA: TGTGCCAGTAGTATGTGGCTCTATGGCTACACCTTC.